This T cell receptor (beta chain) derives from a study of early T cells in non-severe SARS-CoV-2 infection. About the study: Bulk RNA isolated from unsorted whole blood underwent sequencing; chains were not paired.

Each CDR3 protein gets one entry after TCRdb re-called the 5' RACE reads with MiXCR. The repertoire holds 75,000 to 100,000 distinct CDR3 sequences, with around 15% as singletons. Germline V gives CDR1 MNHEY, CDR2 SVGAGI. The V and J ends lost 0 bases and 6 bases respectively, with 9 bases between them. This CDR3 comprises 14 residues. The TCR originated in an adult who was a healthcare worker with PCR-confirmed SARS-CoV-2 infection or an uninfected control (not recorded which). This rearrangement joins TRBV6-5 to TRBJ2-1; D is undetermined. The material sequenced was whole blood. CDR3 residues: CASSYSIDVNEQFF. In nucleotides, the CDR3 is TGTGCCAGCAGTTACTCGATTGACGTCAATGAGCAGTTCTTC.